This TCR beta chain was identified in a study of T cell repertoires in cytomegalovirus infection. Turning to the study itself: Well-studied HLA-B-restricted CMV epitopes were used in the study alongside recently identified HLA-C-restricted ones. Both CMV infection and a matching HLA type were indicated by public TCR beta signatures. Study-level points and caveats: Dominating the ex vivo response were HLA-C-restricted CMV-specific TCR beta clonotypes.

The CDR3 totals 13 residues. Germline loops: CDR1 SEHNR, CDR2 FQNEAQ (reference sequence). TCRdb reprocessed the reads via MiXCR and lists one record per CDR3 protein. The sample lists about 830,000 distinct CDR3 sequences, 30% to 35% occurring once. This clonotype was observed once. What it binds is unknown. The receptor was derived from a human donor in good health (CMV status not recorded). Some clones in this sample may be carry-over from other donors' samples. This specimen consisted of cultured CD8+ T cells from PBMCs, obtained from culture after CMV antigen stimulation. This sequence joins TRBV7-9 and TRBJ2-7; D unclear. CDR3 in amino acids: CASTNDPTYEQYV. The DNA for the CDR3 is TGTGCCAGCACCAATGACCCTACCTACGAACAGTACGTC.